The clone carrying this TCR beta chain turned up a few times. These data originate in a study of blood T cell repertoires in COVID-19. Those enrolled, adults aged about 18 to 89 years, came from under 25 US areas. Recovered status applied to Cohort 3 donors who had two consecutive negative PCRs. It also applied to those with clearance or with symptom resolution. V lost 3 bases to trimming and J lost 3 bases, with 15 bases between them. Germline values: CDR1 LGHDT, CDR2 YNNKEL (reference sequence). This CDR3 is built from 16 residues. This table comes from immunoSEQ multiplex PCR, and its TCRdb copy is limited to in-frame clones, with some not included. Found here are over 130,000 clones, nearly 80% of them singletons; the top ten hold under 3%.

Sequencing used PBMCs or T cells enriched from blood (not recorded which). The sequence derives from a woman aged 45-65 years who had recovered from COVID-19. The V and J genes are TRBV3-1 (or the pseudogene TRBV3-2) and TRBJ2-4; possible D gene TRBD2, 6 bases. The CDR3 protein is CASSHVKVGGKNIQYF. DNA for the CDR3: TGTGCCAGCAGCCACGTAAAGGTCGGGGGCAAAAACATTCAGTACTTC.